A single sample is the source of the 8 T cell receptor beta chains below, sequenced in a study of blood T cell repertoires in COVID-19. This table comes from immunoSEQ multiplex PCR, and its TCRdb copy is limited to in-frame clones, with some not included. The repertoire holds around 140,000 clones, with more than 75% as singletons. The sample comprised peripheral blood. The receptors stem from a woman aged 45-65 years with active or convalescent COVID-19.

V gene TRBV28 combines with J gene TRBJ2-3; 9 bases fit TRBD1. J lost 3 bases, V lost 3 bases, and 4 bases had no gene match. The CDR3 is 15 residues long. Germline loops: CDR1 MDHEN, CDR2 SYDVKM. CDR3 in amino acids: CASSFLTGGTDTQYF. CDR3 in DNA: TGTGCCAGCAGTTTTCTGACAGGGGGAACAGATACGCAGTATTTT.

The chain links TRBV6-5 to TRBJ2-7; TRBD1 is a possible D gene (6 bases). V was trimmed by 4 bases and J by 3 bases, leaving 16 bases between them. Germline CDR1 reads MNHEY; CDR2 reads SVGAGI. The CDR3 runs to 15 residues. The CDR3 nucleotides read TGTGCCAGCAGTTCGCACGGGACACTCTACTACGAGCAGTACTTC. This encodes CASSSHGTLYYEQYF.

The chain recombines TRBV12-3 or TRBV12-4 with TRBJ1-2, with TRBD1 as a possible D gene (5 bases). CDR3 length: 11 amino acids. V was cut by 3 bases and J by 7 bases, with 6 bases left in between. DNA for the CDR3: TGTGCCAGCAGTTTCGGGGGTGGCTACACCTTC. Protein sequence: CASSFGGGYTF.

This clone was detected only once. The CDR3 DNA reads as TGTGCCAGCAGCTTATGGGACACAAATGAAAAACTGTTTTTT. The encoded protein is CASSLWDTNEKLFF. V is TRBV11-2 and J is TRBJ1-4, with D possibly being TRBD1 (6 bases). Germline values: CDR1 SGHAT, CDR2 FQNNGV. V shed 2 bases and J shed 5 bases, with 9 bases lying between them. This CDR3 region has 14 residues. Full variable domain (rest looked up from reference TRBV11-2 and TRBJ1-4): EAGVAQSPRYKIIEKRQSVAFWCNPISGHATLYWYQQILGQGPKLLIQFQNNGVVDDSQLPKDRFSAERLKGVDSTLKIQPAKLEDSAVYLCASSLWDTNEKLFFGSGTQLSVL.

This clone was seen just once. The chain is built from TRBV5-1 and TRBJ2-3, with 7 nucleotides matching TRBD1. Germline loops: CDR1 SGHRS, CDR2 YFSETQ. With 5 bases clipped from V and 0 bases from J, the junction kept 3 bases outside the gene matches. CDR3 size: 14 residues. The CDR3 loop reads CASRPGQSTDTQYF. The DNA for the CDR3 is TGCGCCAGCAGGCCGGGACAGAGCACAGATACGCAGTATTTT.

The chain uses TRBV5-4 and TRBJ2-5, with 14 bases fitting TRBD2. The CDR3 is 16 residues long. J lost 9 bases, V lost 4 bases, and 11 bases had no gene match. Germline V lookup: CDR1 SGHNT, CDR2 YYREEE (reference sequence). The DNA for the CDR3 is TGTGCCAGCAGCCTAGGGACTAGCGGGGGACCTCGGTCCCAGTACTTC. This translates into CASSLGTSGGPRSQYF.

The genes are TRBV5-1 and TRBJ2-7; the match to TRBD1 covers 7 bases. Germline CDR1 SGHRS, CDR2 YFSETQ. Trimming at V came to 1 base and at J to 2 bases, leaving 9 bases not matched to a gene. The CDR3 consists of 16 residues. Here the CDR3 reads CASSLTGALSAYEQYF. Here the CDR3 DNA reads TGCGCCAGCAGCTTGACAGGGGCGCTTTCGGCCTACGAGCAGTACTTC.

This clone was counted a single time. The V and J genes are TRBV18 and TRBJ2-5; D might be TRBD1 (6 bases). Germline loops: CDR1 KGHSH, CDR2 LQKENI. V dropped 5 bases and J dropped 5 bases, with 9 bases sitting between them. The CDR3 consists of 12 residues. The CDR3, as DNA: TGTGCCAGCTCATCCACAGGGGAGACCCAGTACTTC. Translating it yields CASSSTGETQYF.